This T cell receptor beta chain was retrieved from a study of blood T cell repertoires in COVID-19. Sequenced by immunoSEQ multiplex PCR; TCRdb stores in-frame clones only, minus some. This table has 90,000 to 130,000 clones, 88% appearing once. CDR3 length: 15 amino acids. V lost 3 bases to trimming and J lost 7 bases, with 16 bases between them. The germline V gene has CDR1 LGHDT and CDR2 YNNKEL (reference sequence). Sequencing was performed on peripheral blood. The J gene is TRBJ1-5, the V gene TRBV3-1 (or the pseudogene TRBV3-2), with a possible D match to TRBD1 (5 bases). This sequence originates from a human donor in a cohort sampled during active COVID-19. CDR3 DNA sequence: TGTGCCAGCAGCCAGACGGGGGGGTACTCGCAGCCCCAGCATTTT. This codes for CASSQTGGYSQPQHF.